This T cell receptor (beta chain) was observed in a study of blood T cell repertoires in COVID-19. Study-wide context: Donors in the United States, Italy and Spain gave samples during acute or convalescent COVID-19. PBMCs, B-cell-depleted T cells, or T cells provided the cDNA or gDNA that made up the material.

Trimming removed 3 bases from V and 6 bases from J, with 15 bases in between. Per germline, CDR1 KGHSH and CDR2 LQKENI. The CDR3 has 15 residues. In the source study's methods: The authors estimated nucleated cell counts from reference gene primer amplification. Generated by immunoSEQ multiplex PCR, the TCRdb table keeps only in-frame clones and is missing some. The V and J calls and clone size come from that table; D and trimming were worked out from the DNA. Of roughly 13,000 clones listed, roughly 84% were seen once; the top ten hold 26%. This TCR came from a woman aged 45-60 years with active or convalescent COVID-19. Source material: peripheral blood. The chain combines TRBV18 with TRBJ1-5, with a possible D match to TRBD1 (5 bases). CDR3: CASSPPGQGGQPQHF. The DNA of the CDR3 is TGTGCCAGCTCACCTCCCGGGCAGGGTGGTCAGCCCCAGCATTTT.